This TCR beta chain was obtained from a study of blood T cell repertoires in COVID-19. In the study overall: The United States, Italy and Spain provided the acute and convalescent COVID-19 samples. T cells, B-cell-depleted T cells, or PBMCs supplied cDNA or gDNA.

Trimming took 7 bases from V and 7 from J, leaving 13 bases between them. CDR3 size: 12 residues. In germline, CDR1 is SQVTM, CDR2 ANQGSEA. Original analysis: Estimates of nucleated cell counts were drawn from the amplification of reference gene primers. TCRdb keeps only in-frame clones here, not all; method: immunoSEQ multiplex PCR. From that table come the V and J calls and clone size; the DNA was used to work out D and trimming. This table has 84,000 or so clones, 75% to 85% appearing once. The TCR was taken from a human donor in a cohort sampled during active COVID-19. The rearrangement links TRBV29-1 to TRBJ1-4; TRBD1 might be the D (6 bases). The specimen was peripheral blood. The chain's CDR3 is CSAIMDSEKLFF. The CDR3 DNA sequence: TGCAGCGCTATAATGGACAGTGAAAAACTGTTTTTT.